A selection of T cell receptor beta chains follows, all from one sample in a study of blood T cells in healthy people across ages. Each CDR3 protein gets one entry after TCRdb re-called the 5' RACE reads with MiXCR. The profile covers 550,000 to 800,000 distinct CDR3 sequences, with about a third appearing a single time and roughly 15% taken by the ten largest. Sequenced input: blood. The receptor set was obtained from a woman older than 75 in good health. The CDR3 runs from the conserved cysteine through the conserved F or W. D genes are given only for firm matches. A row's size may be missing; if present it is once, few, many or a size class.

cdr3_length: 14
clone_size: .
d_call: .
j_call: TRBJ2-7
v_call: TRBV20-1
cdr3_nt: TGCAGTGCTACCCGGGGGAGAGAGACCGGCGAGCAGTACTTC
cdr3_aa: CSATRGRETGEQYF

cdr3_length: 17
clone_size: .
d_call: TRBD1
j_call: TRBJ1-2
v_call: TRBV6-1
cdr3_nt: TGTGCCAGCAGGACACCCTTGACAGGGGGGGTCGACTATGGCTACACCTTC
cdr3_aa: CASRTPLTGGVDYGYTF

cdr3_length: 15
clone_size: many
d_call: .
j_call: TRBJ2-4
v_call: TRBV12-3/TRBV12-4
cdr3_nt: TGTGCCAGCAGTTTTGGGGGAAATACTAAAAACATTCAGTACTTC
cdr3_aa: CASSFGGNTKNIQYF

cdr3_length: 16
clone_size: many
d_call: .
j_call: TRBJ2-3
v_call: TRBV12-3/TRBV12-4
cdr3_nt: TGTGCCAGCAGTTCGCCCTGGGCCCTAGGCACAGATACGCAGTATTTT
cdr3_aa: CASSSPWALGTDTQYF

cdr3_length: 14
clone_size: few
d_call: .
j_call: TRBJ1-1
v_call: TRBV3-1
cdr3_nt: TGTGCCAGCAGCCAACAACTCCCGAACACTGAAGCTTTCTTT
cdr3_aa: CASSQQLPNTEAFF

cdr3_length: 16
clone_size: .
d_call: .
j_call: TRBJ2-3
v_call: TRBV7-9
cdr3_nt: TGTGCCAGCAGCTTAGCGGAGCAGACCTACACAGATACGCAGTATTTT
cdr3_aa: CASSLAEQTYTDTQYF

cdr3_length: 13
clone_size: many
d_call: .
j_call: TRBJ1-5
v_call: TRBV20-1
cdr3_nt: TGCAGTGCCGAGGGGGGGGGCAATCAGCCCCAGCATTTT
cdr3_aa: CSAEGGGNQPQHF

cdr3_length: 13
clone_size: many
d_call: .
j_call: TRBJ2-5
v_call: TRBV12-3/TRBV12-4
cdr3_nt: TGTGCCAGCAGTCCCGCAACGGAGGAGACCCAGTACTTC
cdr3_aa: CASSPATEETQYF

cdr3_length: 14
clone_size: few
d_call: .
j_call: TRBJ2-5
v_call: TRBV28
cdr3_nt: TGTGCCAGCAGTTTATATAGGTACCAAGAGACCCAGTACTTC
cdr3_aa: CASSLYRYQETQYF

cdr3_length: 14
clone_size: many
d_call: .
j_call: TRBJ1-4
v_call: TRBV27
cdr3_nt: TGTGCCAGCAGGCCTCCGGGACCTAATGAAAAACTGTTTTTT
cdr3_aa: CASRPPGPNEKLFF

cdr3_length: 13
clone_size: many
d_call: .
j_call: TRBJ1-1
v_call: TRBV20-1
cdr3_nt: TGCAGTGCCCTCGTGGGCATGAACACTGAAGCTTTCTTT
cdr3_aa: CSALVGMNTEAFF

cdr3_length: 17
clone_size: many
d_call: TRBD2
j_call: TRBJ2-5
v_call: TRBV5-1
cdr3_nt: TGCGCCAGCCGCCAGAACCGTGCAGCGGGGGGCCAAGAGACCCAGTACTTC
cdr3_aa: CASRQNRAAGGQETQYF

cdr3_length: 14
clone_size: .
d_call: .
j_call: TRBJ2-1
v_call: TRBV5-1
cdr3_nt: TGCGCCAGCAGCTTGGCCGGAGGGAGCTACGAGCAGTTCTTC
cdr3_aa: CASSLAGGSYEQFF

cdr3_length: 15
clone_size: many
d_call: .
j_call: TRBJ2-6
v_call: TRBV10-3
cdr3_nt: TGTGCCATCAGTGAGTCGAGGGCCGGGGCCAACGTCCTGACTTTC
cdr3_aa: CAISESRAGANVLTF

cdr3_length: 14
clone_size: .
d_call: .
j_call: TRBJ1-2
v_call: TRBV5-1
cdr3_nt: TGCGCCAGCAGCTTGAATCAGGGGCAGAGTGGCTACACCTTC
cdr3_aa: CASSLNQGQSGYTF

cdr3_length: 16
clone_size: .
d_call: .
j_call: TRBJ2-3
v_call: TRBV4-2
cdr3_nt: TGTGCCAGCAGCCAAGCACGGGGAGGCCCCACAGATACGCAGTATTTT
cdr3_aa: CASSQARGGPTDTQYF

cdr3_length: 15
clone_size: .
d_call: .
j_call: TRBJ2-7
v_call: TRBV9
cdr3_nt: TGTGCCAGCAGCCCCCGCGGGGGCGCTTACAATGAGCAGTACTTC
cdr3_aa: CASSPRGGAYNEQYF

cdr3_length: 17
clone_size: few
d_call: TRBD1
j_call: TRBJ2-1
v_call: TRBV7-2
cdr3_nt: TGTGCCAGCTGGTCTGCACGAGGGGGCGCTAGGTACAATGAGCAGTTCTTC
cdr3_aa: CASWSARGGARYNEQFF

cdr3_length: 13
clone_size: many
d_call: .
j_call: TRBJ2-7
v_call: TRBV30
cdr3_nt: TGTGCCTGGACAGGGACTGGTTCCTACGAGCAGTACTTC
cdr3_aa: CAWTGTGSYEQYF

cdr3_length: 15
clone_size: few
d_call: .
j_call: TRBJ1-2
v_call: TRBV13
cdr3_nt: TGTGCCAGCAGCTTAGGGGGTGGAAGTTCCTATGGCTACACCTTC
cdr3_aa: CASSLGGGSSYGYTF

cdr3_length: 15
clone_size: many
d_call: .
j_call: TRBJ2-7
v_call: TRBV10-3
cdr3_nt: TGTGCCATCAGTGATACTGGACGGGGAGCCTACGAGCAGTACTTC
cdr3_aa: CAISDTGRGAYEQYF

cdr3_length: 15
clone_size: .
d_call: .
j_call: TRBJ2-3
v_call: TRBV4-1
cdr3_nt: TGCGCCAGCAGCCTGAAATCAGGGTTCGGAGATACGCAGTATTTT
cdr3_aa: CASSLKSGFGDTQYF

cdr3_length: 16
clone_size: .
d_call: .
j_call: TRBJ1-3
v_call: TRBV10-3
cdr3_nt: TGTGCCATCAGTGGAGGACAGTCCTACTCTGGAAACACCATATATTTT
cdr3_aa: CAISGGQSYSGNTIYF

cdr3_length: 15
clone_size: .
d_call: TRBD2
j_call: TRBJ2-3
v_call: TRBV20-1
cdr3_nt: TGCAGTGCAGAGGGCGGACTAGCATCGGCAGATACGCAGTATTTT
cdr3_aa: CSAEGGLASADTQYF